Listed here are 5 T cell receptor beta chains from one sample, sequenced in a study of OX40 agonist ivuxolimab in advanced cancers. Clones were read by immunoSEQ multiplex PCR, and TCRdb kept only the in-frame ones, dropping some. This table holds roughly 97,000 clones, 85% to 90% found once. Specimen: CD4+ or CD8+ T cells sorted from blood, collected in a trial of the OX40 agonist ivuxolimab. These TCRs come from an adult with an advanced solid tumor such as melanoma, head and neck, liver or kidney cancer.

V and J are TRBV5-1 and TRBJ2-2, with 12 bases matching TRBD2. This CDR3 spans 17 amino acids. The trim removed 4 bases at V and 1 base at J, leaving 5 bases unmatched. Germline CDR1 reads SGHRS; CDR2 reads YFSETQ. CDR3 DNA: TGCGCCAGCAGCCAATGGACTAGCGGGGTGAACACCGGGGAGCTGTTTTTT. Its protein is CASSQWTSGVNTGELFF. The full variable domain, with the rest looked up from reference TRBV5-1 and TRBJ2-2, is KAGVTQTPRYLIKTRGQQVTLSCSPISGHRSVSWYQQTPGQGLQFLFEYFSETQRNKGNFPGRFSGRQFSNSRSEMNVSTLELGDSALYLCASSQWTSGVNTGELFFGEGSRLTVL.

In its sample, this clone was seen once. The chain employs TRBV6-1 and TRBJ1-5; no clear D. Germline V gene sequence: CDR1 MNHNS, CDR2 SASEGT. Trimming stripped 1 base from V and 5 bases from J, with 15 bases between. The length of the CDR3 is 16 residues. In DNA, the CDR3 is TGTGCCAGCAGTGAAGGATCCCCGGGAGGGCATCAGCCCCAGCATTTT. This sequence encodes CASSEGSPGGHQPQHF.

The J gene is TRBJ2-7, the V gene TRBV4-1; possibly TRBD2 for D (7 bases). Germline-derived CDR1 and CDR2 are MGHRA and YSYEKL. The CDR3 has 16 amino acids. Trimming took 1 base from V and 0 from J, leaving 13 bases between them. The CDR3 spells CASSQVRGGNSYEQYF. The CDR3 DNA sequence: TGCGCCAGCAGCCAAGTAAGGGGGGGTAACTCCTACGAGCAGTACTTC.

This clone was counted only a few times. The rearrangement links TRBV7-2 to TRBJ2-7; D gene unclear. Deletions cut 5 bases from V and 6 bases from J, with 14 bases between. Germline CDR1 and CDR2: SGHTA and FQGNSA. The CDR3 is made up of 13 amino acids. CDR3 sequence: CASSAPYPREQYF. CDR3 bases: TGTGCCAGCAGCGCCCCATACCCCCGCGAGCAGTACTTC.

The chain links TRBV6-1 to TRBJ1-2; D call uncertain. The CDR3 is made up of 13 amino acids. The V end lost 2 bases, the J end lost 7 bases, and 11 bases lay between the germline ends. Germline CDR1 and CDR2: MNHNS and SASEGT. CDR3 amino acids: CASSEQLPGGYTF. Here the CDR3 DNA reads TGTGCCAGCAGTGAACAACTACCGGGTGGCTACACCTTC.